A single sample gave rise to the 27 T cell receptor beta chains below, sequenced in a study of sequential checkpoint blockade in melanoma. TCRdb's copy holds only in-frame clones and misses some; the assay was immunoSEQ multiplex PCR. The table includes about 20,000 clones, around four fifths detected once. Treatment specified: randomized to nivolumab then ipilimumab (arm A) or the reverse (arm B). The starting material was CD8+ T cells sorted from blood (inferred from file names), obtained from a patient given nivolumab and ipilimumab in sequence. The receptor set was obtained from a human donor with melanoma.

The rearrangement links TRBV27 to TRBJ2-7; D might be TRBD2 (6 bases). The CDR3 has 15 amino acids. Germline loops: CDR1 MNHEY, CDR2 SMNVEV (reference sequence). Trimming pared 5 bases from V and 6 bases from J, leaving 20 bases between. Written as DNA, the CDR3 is TGTGCCAGCAGTCACAGAGCAGGAGGGCCGTTCGAGCAGTACTTC. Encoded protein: CASSHRAGGPFEQYF.

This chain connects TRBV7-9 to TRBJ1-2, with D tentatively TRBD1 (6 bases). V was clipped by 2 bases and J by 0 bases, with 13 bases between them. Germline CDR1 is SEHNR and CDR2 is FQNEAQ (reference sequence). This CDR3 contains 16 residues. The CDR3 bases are TGTGCCAGCAGCTTACTGACAGGAGACGCTAACTATGGCTACACCTTC. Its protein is CASSLLTGDANYGYTF.

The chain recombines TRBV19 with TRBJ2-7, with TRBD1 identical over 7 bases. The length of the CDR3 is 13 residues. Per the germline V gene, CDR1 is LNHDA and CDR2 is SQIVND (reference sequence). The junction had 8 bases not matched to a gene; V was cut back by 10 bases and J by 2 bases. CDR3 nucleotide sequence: TGTGCCACCACCGACAGGGTCACCTACGAGCAGTACTTC. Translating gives CATTDRVTYEQYF. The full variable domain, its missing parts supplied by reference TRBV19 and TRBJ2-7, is DGGITQSPKYLFRKEGQNVTLSCEQNLNHDAMYWYRQDPGQGLRLIYYSQIVNDFQKGDIAEGYSVSREKKESFPLTVTSAQKNPTAFYLCATTDRVTYEQYFGPGTRLTVT.

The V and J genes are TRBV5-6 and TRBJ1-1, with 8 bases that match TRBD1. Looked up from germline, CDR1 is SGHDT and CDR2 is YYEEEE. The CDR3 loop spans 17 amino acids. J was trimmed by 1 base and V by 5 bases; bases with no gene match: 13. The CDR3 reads CASSFVATGTGNTEAFF. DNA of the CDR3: TGTGCCAGCAGTTTTGTGGCTACCGGGACAGGGAACACTGAAGCTTTCTTT.

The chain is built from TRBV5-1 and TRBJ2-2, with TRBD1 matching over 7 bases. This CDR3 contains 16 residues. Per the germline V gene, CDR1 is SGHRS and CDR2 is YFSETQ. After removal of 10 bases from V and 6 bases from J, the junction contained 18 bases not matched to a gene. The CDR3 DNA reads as TGCGCCCGCCTCGTTGTCGGGCAGGGGGATCCCGGGGAGCTGTTTTTT. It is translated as CARLVVGQGDPGELFF.

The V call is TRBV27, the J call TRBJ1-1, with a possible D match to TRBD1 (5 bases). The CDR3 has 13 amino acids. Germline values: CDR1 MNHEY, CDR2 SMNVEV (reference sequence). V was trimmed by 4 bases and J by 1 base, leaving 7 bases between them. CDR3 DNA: TGTGCCAGCAGTTGGGGCCCGAACACTGAAGCTTTCTTT. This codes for CASSWGPNTEAFF.

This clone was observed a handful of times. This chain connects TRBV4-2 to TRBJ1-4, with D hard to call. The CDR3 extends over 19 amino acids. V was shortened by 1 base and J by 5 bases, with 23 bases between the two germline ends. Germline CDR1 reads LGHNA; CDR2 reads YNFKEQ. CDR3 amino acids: CASSQAGLLSITLNEKLFF. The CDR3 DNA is TGTGCCAGCAGCCAAGCCGGACTACTATCTATTACGTTGAATGAAAAACTGTTTTTT.

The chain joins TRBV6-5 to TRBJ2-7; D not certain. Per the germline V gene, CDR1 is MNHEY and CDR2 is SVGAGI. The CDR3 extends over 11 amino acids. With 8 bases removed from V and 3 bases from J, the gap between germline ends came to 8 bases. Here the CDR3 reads CASEEGYEQYF. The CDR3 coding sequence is TGTGCCAGCGAGGAAGGCTACGAGCAGTACTTC.

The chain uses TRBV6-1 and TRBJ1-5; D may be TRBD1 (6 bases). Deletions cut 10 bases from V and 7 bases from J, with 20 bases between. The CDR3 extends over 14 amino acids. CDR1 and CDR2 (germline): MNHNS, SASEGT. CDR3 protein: CATAGGRSDQPQHF. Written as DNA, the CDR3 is TGTGCCACCGCTGGGGGCAGAAGCGACCAGCCCCAGCATTTT.

CDR3 nucleotide sequence: TGTGCCAGCAGCTTTTCCAATTCCTACAATGAGCAGTTCTTC. This translates into CASSFSNSYNEQFF. This chain connects TRBV5-6 to TRBJ2-1; D gene unclear. Germline CDR1 is SGHDT and CDR2 is YYEEEE. The CDR3 consists of 14 residues. Trimming removed 2 bases from V and 1 base from J, with 7 bases in between.

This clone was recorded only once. The DNA for the CDR3 is TGCAGCGTTGAGGCAGCGGAGACTGAAGCTTTCTTT. It codes for CSVEAAETEAFF. The gene calls are TRBV29-1 and TRBJ1-1; D remains ambiguous. The CDR3 loop spans 12 amino acids. V was pared by 3 bases and J by 5 bases, with 10 bases between. Germline CDR1 reads SQVTM; CDR2 reads ANQGSEA.

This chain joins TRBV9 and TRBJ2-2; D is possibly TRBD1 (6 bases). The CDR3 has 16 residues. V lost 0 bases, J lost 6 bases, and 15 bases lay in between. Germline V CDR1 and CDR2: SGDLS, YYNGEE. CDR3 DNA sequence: TGTGCCAGCAGCGTAGAGGGGCAGGGGATCTCCGGGGAGCTGTTTTTT. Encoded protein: CASSVEGQGISGELFF.

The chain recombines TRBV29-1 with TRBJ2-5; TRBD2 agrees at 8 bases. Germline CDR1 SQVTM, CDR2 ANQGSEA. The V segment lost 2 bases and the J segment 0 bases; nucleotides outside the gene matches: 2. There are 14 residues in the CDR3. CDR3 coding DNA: TGCAGCGTTGAAACTAGCGGCTACCAAGAGACCCAGTACTTC. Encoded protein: CSVETSGYQETQYF.

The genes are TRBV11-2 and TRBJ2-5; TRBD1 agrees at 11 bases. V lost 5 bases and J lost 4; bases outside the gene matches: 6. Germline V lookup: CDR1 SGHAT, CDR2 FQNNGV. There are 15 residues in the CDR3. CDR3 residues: CASSRRTGGLETQYF. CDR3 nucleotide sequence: TGTGCCAGCAGCCGACGGACAGGGGGCCTAGAGACCCAGTACTTC.

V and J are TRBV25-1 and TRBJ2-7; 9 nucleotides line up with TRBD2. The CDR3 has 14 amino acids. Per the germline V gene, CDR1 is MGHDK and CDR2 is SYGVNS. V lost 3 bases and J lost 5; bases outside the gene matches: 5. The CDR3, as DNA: TGTGCCAGCAGTGACCTAGCGGGAAGGAACGAGCAGTACTTC. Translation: CASSDLAGRNEQYF.

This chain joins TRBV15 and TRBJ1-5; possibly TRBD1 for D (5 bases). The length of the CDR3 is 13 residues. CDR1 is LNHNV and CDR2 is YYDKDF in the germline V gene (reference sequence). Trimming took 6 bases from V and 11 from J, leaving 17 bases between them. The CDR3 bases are TGTGCCACCAGGAAGGGGTCTTCTAGGACCCAGCATTTT. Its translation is CATRKGSSRTQHF.

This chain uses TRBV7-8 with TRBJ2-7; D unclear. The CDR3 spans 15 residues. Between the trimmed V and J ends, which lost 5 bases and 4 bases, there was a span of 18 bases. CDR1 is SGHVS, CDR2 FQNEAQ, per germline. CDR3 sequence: CASSPSSPTVYEQYF. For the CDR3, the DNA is TGTGCCAGCAGCCCGAGCTCCCCCACAGTATACGAGCAGTACTTC.

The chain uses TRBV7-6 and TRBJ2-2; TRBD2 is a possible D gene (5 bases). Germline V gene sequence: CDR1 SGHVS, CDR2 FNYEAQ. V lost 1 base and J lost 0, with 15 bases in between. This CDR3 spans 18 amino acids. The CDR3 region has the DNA TGTGCCAGCAGCTTAGGACACGCGGGCGCTCCGAACACCGGGGAGCTGTTTTTT. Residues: CASSLGHAGAPNTGELFF. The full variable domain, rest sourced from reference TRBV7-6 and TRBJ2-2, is GAGVSQSPRYKVTKRGQDVALRCDPISGHVSLYWYRQALGQGPEFLTYFNYEAQQDKSGLPNDRFSAERPEGSISTLTIQRTEQRDSAMYRCASSLGHAGAPNTGELFFGEGSRLTVL.

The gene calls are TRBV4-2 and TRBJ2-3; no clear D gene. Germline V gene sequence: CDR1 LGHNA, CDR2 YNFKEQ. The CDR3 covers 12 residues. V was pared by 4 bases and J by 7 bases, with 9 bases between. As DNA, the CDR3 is TGTGCCAGCAGCCGTGGAGAAAATACGCAGTATTTT. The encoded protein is CASSRGENTQYF.

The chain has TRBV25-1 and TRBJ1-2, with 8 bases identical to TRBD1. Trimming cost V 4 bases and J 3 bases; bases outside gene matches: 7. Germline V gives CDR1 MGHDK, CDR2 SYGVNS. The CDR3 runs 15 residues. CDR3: CASSGMDREDYGYTF. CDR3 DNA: TGTGCCAGCAGTGGGATGGACAGGGAGGACTATGGCTACACCTTC.

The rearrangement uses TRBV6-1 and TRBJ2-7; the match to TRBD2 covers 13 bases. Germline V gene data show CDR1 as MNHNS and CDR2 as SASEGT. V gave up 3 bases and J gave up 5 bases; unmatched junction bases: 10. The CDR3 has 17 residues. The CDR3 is CASSDLTSGGPWDEQYF. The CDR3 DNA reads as TGTGCCAGCAGTGATCTGACTAGCGGGGGGCCGTGGGACGAGCAGTACTTC.

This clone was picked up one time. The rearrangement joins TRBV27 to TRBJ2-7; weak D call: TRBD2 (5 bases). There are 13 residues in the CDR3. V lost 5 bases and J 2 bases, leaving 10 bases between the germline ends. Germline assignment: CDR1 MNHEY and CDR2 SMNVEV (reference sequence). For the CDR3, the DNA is TGTGCCAGCAGTCCGGGGTGGGCCTACGAGCAGTACTTC. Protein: CASSPGWAYEQYF.

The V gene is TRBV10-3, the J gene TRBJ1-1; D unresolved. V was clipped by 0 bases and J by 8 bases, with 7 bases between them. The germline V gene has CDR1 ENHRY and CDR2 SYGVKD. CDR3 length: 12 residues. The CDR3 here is CAISESEQEAFF. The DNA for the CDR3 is TGTGCCATCAGTGAGTCGGAACAGGAAGCTTTCTTT.

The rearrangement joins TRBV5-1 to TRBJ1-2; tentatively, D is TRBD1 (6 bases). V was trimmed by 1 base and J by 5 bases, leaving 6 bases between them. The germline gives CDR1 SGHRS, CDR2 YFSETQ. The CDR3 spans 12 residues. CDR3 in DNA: TGCGCCAGCAGCTTGACAGGGTATGGCTACACCTTC. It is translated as CASSLTGYGYTF. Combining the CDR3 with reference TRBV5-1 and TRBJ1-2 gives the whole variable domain KAGVTQTPRYLIKTRGQQVTLSCSPISGHRSVSWYQQTPGQGLQFLFEYFSETQRNKGNFPGRFSGRQFSNSRSEMNVSTLELGDSALYLCASSLTGYGYTFGSGTRLTVV.

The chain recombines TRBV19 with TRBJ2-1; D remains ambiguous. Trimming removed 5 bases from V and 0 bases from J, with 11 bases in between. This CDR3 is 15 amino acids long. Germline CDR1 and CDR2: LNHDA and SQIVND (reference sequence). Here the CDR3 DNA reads TGTGCCAGTAGTTTTACGGTAAGCTCCTACAATGAGCAGTTCTTC. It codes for CASSFTVSSYNEQFF.

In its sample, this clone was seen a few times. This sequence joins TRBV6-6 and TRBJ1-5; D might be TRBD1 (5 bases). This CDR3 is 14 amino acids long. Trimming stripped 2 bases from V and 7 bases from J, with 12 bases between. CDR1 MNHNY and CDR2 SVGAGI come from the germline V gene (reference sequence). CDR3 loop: CASSYRGTSQPQHF. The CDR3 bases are TGTGCCAGCAGTTACCGGGGGACCAGCCAGCCCCAGCATTTT.

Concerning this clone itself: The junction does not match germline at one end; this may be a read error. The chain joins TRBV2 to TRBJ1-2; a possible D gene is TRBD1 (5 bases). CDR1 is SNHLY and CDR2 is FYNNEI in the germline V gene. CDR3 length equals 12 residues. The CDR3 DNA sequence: TGTGCCGGACGGGACTTCGAGTCCTTCTTCCCCTTC. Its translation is CAGRDFESFFPF.